The TCR beta chain described here comes from a study of tumor-infiltrating lymphocytes in primary liver carcinoma. Whole-study context: Roughly 3.5 to 7.13 million productive TCRbeta reads were obtained per sample, with similar numbers across tissue types. Study results and caveats: Lower overlap was observed for tumor-adjacent and tumor-blood pairs relative to tumor region pairs.

The V gene end was trimmed by 6 bases and the J gene end by 4 bases; junction bases not matched to a gene: 7. CDR3 size: 16 residues. The researchers obtained blood RNA from unsorted whole blood and also extracted germline DNA. This clonotype was seen only a few times. Its antigen is unidentified. Synthesis of TCR beta cDNA was carried out from 500 ng total RNA with a constant-region primer. What produced the TCR beta libraries was three nested multiplex PCR rounds using slightly modified ARM-PCR. The first two PCR rounds, around 10 cycles each, used TRBV1-TRBV30 forward primers and a C-beta reverse primer. TCRdb analysed the multiplex PCR reads with MiXCR anew, one entry per CDR3 protein. The sample includes about 180,000 distinct CDR3 sequences, about 60% of them seen just once.

The material sequenced was peripheral blood. The chain is built from TRBV12-3 or TRBV12-4 and TRBJ1-5; 12 bases align to TRBD1. The TCR sequence derives from a man between 35 and 55 years old with primary liver carcinoma and hepatitis B virus infection. The CDR3 bases are TGTGCCAGCAGATCCGGGACAGGGGGCGGAAATCAGCCCCAGCATTTT. It is translated as CASRSGTGGGNQPQHF.